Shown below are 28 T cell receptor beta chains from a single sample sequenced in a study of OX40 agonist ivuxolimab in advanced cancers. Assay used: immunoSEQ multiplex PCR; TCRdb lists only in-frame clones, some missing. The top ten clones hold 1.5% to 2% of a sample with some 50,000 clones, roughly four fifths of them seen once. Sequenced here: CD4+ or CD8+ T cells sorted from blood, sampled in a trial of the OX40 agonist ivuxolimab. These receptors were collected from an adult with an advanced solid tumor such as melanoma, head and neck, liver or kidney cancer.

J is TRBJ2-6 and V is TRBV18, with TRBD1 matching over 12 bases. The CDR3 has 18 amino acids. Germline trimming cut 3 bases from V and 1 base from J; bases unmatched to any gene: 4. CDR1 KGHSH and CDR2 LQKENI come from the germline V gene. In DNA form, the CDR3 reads TGTGCCAGCTCACCTGGGACAGGGGGCGGTTCTGGGGCCAACGTCCTGACTTTC. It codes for CASSPGTGGGSGANVLTF.

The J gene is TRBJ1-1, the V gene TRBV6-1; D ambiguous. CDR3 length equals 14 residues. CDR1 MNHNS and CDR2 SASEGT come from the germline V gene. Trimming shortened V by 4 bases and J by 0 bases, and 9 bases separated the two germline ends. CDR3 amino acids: CASSASQLNTEAFF. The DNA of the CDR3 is TGTGCCAGCAGTGCCTCACAGCTGAACACTGAAGCTTTCTTT.

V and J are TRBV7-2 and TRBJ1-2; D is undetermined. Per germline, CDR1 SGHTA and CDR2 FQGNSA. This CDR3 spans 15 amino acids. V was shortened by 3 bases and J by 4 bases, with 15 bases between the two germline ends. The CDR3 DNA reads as TGTGCCAGCAGCTTCTTACCCGGGAGCGGCTATGGCTACACCTTC. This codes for CASSFLPGSGYGYTF.

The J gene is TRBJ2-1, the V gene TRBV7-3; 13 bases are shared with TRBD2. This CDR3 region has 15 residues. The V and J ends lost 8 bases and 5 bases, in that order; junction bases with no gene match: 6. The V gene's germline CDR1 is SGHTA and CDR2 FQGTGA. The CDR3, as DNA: TGTGCCAGCGGCGAGACTAGCGGGAGGAACAATGAGCAGTTCTTC. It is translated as CASGETSGRNNEQFF.

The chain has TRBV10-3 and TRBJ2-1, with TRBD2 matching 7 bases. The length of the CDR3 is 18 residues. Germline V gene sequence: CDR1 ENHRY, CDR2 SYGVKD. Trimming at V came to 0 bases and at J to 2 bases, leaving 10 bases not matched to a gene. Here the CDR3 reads CAISESAQLADAYNEQFF. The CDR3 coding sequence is TGTGCCATCAGTGAGTCGGCGCAGCTAGCGGACGCCTACAATGAGCAGTTCTTC.

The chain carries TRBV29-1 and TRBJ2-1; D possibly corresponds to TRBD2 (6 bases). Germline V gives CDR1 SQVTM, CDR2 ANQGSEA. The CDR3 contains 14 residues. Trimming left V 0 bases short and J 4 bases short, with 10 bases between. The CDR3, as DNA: TGCAGCGTTGAAGATCTAGCGAGGTACAATGAGCAGTTCTTC. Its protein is CSVEDLARYNEQFF.

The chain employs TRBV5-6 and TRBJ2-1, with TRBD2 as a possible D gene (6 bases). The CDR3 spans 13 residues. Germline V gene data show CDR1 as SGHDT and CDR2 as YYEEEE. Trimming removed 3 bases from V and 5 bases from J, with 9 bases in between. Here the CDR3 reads CASSSRENNEQFF. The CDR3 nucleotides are TGTGCCAGCAGCTCGCGGGAAAACAATGAGCAGTTCTTC.

CDR3 DNA: TGTGCCAGCAGCTTGGGGGGCAGGGTGCAGGCTGGTAGTAATGAGCAGTTCTTC. It codes for CASSLGGRVQAGSNEQFF. The chain uses TRBV5-4 and TRBJ2-1; D may be TRBD1 (5 bases). The germline gives CDR1 SGHNT, CDR2 YYREEE (reference sequence). The CDR3 is 18 amino acids. With 0 bases removed from V and 7 bases from J, the gap between germline ends came to 23 bases.

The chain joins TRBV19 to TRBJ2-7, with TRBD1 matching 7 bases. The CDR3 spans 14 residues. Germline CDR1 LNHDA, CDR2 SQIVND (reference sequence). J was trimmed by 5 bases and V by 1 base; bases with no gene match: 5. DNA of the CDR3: TGTGCCAGTAGTATAGGAAGGGGGCAGGACGAGCAGTACTTC. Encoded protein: CASSIGRGQDEQYF.

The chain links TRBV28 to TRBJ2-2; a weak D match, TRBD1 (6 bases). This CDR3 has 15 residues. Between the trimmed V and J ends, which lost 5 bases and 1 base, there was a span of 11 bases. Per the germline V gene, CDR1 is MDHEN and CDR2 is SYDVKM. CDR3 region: CASSLNRVNTGELFF. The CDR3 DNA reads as TGTGCCAGCAGTCTTAACAGGGTGAACACCGGGGAGCTGTTTTTT.

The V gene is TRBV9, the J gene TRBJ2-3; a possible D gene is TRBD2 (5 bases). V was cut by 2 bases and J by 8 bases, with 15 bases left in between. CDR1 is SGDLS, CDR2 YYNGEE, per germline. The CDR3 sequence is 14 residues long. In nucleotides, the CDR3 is TGTGCCAGCAGCGTCGCTCAGCCCGCGGGTACGCAGTATTTT. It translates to CASSVAQPAGTQYF.

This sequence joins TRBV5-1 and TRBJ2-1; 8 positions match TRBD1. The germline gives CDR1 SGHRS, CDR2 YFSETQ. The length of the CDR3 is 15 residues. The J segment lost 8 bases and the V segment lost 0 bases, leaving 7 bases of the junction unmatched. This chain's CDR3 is CASSLVSGGADEQFF. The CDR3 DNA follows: TGCGCCAGCAGCTTGGTTTCAGGGGGCGCGGATGAGCAGTTCTTC.

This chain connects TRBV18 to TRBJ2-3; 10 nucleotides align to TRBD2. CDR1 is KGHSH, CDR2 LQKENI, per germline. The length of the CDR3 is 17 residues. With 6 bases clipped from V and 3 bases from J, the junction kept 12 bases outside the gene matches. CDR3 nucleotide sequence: TGTGCCAGCTCTACCGGGACAGGACTAGCGGAGACAGATACGCAGTATTTT. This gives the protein CASSTGTGLAETDTQYF.

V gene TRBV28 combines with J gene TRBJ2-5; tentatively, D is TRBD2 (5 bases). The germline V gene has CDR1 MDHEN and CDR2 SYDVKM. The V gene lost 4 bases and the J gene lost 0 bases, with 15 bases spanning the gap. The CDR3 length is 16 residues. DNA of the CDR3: TGTGCCAGCAGTTCCCTCTCCCGGGGAGACCAAGAGACCCAGTACTTC. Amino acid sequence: CASSSLSRGDQETQYF.

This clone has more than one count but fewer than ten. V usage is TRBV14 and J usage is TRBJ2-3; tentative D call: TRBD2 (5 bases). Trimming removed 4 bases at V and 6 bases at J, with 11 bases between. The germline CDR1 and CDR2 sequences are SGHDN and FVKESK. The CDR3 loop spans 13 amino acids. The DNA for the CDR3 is TGTGCCAGCAGCCTGAGGGCGGGCGATACGCAGTATTTT. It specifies CASSLRAGDTQYF.

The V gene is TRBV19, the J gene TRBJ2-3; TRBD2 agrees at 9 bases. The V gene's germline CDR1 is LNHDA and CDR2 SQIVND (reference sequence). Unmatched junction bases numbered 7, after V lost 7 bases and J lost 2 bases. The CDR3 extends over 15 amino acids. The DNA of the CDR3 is TGTGCCAGTACCCAGGCGGGAGGGTACACAGATACGCAGTATTTT. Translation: CASTQAGGYTDTQYF.

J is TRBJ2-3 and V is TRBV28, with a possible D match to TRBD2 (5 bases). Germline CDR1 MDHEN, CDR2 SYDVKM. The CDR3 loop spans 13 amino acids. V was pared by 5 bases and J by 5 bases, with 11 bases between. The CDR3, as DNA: TGTGCCAGCAGTCCCTCACTAGGAGATACGCAGTATTTT. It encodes CASSPSLGDTQYF. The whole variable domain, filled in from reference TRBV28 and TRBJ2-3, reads DVKVTQSSRYLVKRTGEKVFLECVQDMDHENMFWYRQDPGLGLRLIYFSYDVKMKEKGDIPEGYSVSREKKERFSLILESASTNQTSMYLCASSPSLGDTQYFGPGTRLTVL.

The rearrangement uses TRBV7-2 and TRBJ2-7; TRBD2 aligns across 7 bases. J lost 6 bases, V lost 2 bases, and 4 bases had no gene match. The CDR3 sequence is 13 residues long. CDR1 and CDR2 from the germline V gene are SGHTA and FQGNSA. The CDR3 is CASSLTGGVEQYF. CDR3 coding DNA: TGTGCCAGCAGCTTAACGGGAGGTGTCGAGCAGTACTTC. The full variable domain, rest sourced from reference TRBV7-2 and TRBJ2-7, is GAGVSQSPSNKVTEKGKDVELRCDPISGHTALYWYRQSLGQGLEFLIYFQGNSAPDKSGLPSDRFSAERTGGSVSTLTIQRTQQEDSAVYLCASSLTGGVEQYFGPGTRLTVT.

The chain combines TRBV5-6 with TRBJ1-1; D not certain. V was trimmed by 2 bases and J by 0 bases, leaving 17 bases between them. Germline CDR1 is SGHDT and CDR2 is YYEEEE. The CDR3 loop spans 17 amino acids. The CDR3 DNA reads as TGTGCCAGCAGCTTACTCGGGATCCCGATAATGAACACTGAAGCTTTCTTT. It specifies CASSLLGIPIMNTEAFF.

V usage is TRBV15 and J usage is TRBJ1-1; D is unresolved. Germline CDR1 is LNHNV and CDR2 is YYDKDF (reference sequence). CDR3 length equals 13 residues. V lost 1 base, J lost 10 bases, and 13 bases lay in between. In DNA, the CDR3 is TGTGCCACCAGCAGAGGGCTACAAGAACGAGCTTTCTTT. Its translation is CATSRGLQERAFF.

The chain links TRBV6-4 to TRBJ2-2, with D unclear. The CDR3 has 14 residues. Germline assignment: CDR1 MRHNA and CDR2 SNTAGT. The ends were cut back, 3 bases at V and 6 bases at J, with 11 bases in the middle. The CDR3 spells CASSERSQSGELFF. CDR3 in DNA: TGTGCCAGCAGTGAAAGAAGTCAATCCGGGGAGCTGTTTTTT.

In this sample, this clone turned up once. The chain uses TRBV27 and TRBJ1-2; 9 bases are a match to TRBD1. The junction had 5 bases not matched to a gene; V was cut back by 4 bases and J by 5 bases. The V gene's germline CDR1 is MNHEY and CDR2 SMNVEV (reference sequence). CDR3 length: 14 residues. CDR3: CASSYSGQGYGYTF. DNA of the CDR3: TGTGCCAGCAGTTATTCGGGACAGGGTTATGGCTACACCTTC.

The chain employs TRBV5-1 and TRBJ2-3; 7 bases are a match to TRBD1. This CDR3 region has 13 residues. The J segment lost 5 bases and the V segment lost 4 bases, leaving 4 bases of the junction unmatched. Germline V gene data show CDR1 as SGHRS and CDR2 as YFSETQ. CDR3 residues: CASSDRAGDTQYF. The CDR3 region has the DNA TGCGCCAGCAGCGACAGGGCGGGAGATACGCAGTATTTT. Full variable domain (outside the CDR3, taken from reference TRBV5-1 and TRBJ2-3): KAGVTQTPRYLIKTRGQQVTLSCSPISGHRSVSWYQQTPGQGLQFLFEYFSETQRNKGNFPGRFSGRQFSNSRSEMNVSTLELGDSALYLCASSDRAGDTQYFGPGTRLTVL.

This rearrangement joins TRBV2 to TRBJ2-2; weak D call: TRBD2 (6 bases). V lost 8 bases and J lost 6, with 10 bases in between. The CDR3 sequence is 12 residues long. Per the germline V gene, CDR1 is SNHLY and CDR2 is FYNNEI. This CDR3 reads CASGGVAGELFF. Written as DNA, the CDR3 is TGTGCCAGCGGAGGGGTTGCCGGGGAGCTGTTTTTT.

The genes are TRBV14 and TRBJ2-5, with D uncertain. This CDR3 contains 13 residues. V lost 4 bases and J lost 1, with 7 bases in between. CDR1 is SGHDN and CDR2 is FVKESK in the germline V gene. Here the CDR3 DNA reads TGTGCCAGCAGCCCTAGGTCCCAAGAGACCCAGTACTTC. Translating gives CASSPRSQETQYF.

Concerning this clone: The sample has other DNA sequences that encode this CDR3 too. CDR3 sequence (DNA): TGTGCCAGCAGTCGCTCAACTAGCGGTGGATACGAGCAGTACTTC. It is translated as CASSRSTSGGYEQYF. The chain recombines TRBV6-5 with TRBJ2-7; 8 nucleotides match TRBD2. J was trimmed by 4 bases and V by 5 bases; bases with no gene match: 10. Germline assignment: CDR1 MNHEY and CDR2 SVGAGI. The CDR3 runs to 15 residues.

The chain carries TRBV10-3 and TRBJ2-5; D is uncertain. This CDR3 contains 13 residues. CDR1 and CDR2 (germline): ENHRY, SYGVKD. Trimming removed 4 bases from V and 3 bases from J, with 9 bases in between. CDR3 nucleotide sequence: TGTGCCATCAGTGTAGTAAGAGAAGAGACCCAGTACTTC. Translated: CAISVVREETQYF.

The CDR3 here is CASQAQSSPNIQYF. The CDR3 coding sequence is TGCGCCAGTCAAGCCCAGTCGAGTCCTAACATTCAGTACTTC. The gene calls are TRBV5-1 and TRBJ2-4; D is undetermined. From germline, CDR1 is SGHRS and CDR2 YFSETQ. CDR3 length equals 14 residues. V lost 8 bases to trimming and J lost 7 bases, with 19 bases between them.